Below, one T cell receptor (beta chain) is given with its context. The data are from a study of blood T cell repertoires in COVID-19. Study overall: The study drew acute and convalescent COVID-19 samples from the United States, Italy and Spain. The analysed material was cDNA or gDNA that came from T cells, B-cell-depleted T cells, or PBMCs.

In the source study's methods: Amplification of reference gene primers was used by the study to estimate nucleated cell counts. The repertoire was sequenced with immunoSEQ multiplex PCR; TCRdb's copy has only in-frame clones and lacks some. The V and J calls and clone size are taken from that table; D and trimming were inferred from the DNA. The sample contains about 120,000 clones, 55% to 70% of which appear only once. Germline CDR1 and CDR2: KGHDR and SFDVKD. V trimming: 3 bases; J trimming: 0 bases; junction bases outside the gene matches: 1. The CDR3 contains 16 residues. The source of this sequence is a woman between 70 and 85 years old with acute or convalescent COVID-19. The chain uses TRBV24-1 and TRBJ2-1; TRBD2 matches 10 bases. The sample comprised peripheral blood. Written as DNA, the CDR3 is TGTGCCACCAGTGATGCTAGCGGGAGCTCCTACAATGAGCAGTTCTTC. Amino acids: CATSDASGSSYNEQFF.